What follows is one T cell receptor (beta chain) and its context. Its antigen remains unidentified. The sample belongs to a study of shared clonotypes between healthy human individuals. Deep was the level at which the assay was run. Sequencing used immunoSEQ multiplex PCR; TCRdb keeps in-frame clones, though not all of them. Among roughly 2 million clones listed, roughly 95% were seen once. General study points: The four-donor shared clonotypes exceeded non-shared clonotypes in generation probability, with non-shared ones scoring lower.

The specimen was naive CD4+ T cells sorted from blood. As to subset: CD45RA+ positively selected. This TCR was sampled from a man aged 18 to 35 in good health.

CDR3 residues: CASSDWQGVGKLFF. The DNA of the CDR3 is TGTGCCAGCAGTGATTGGCAGGGGGTGGGAAAACTGTTTTTT. V and J are TRBV2 and TRBJ1-4; 7 nucleotides agree with TRBD1. V trimming: 3 bases; J trimming: 10 bases; junction bases outside the gene matches: 8. Germline CDR1 SNHLY, CDR2 FYNNEI. This CDR3 is 14 amino acids long.